This T cell receptor beta chain appears in the sequencing data of a study of T cells in tuberculosis. Study-level points and caveats: Smaller distances to GMM-specific TCRs suggested their expansion in active tuberculosis.

Per the germline V gene, CDR1 is MNHEY and CDR2 is SVGAGI. The CDR3 consists of 14 residues. Losses at the gene ends were 7 bases for V and 2 bases for J; bases not matched to a gene: 5. Only in-frame clones appear in the TCRdb table, and some are missing; sequencing was by immunoSEQ multiplex PCR. This table holds several thousand clones, roughly 94% found once. A word on this clone: Its matching antigen is unknown.

Source material: PBMCs. The TCR was taken from an adult with tuberculosis. This rearrangement joins TRBV6-5 to TRBJ1-2, with TRBD1 identical over 9 bases. The CDR3 DNA is TGTGCCAGCATGAGGACAGGGGTCAACTATGGCTACACCTTC. It yields the protein CASMRTGVNYGYTF.